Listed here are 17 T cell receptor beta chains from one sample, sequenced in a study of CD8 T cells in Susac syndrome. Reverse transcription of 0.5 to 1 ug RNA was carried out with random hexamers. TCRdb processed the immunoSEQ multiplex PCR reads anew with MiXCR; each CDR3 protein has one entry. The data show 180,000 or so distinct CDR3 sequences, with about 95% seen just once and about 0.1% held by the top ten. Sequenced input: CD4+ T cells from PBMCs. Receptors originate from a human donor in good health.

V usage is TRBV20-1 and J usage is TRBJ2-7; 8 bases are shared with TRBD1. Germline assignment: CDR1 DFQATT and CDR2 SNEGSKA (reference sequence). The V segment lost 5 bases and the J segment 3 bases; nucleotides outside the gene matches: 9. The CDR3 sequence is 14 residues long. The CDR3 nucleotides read TGCAGTGCTGGACGGACAGGGTCTCGCTACGAGCAGTACTTC. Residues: CSAGRTGSRYEQYF.

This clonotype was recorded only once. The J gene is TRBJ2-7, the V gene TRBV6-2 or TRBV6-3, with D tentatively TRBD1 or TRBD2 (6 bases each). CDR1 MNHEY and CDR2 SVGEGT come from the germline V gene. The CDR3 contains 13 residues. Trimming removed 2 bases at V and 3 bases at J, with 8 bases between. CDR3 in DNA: TGTGCCAGCAGTTACGGGGGGCTCTACGAGCAGTACTTC. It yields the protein CASSYGGLYEQYF.

The CDR3: CRVDRADSGNTIYF. The DNA of the CDR3 is TGCAGGGTTGACAGGGCCGACTCTGGAAACACCATATATTTT. V is TRBV20-1 and J is TRBJ1-3; 7 nucleotides match TRBD1. The CDR3 is made up of 14 amino acids. CDR1 and CDR2 (germline): DFQATT, SNEGSKA (reference sequence).

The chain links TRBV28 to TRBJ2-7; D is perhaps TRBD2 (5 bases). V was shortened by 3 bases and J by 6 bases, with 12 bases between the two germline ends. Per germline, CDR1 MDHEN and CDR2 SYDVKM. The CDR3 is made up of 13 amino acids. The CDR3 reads CASSFLALPEQYF. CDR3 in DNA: TGTGCCAGCAGTTTTCTAGCCCTTCCCGAGCAGTACTTC.

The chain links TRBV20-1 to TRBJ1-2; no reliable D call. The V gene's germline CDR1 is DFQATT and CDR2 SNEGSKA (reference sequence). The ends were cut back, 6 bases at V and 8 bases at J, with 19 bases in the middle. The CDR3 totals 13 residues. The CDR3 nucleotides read TGCAGTGCCGTCCGCAGCCGTAGGGTGGGCTACACCTTC. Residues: CSAVRSRRVGYTF.

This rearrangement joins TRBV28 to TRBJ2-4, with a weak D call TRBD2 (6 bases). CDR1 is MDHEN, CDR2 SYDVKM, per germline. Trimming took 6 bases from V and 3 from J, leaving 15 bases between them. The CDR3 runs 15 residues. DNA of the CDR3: TGTGCCAGCAGATATCGGGGGAACCACAAAAACATTCAGTACTTC. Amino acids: CASRYRGNHKNIQYF.

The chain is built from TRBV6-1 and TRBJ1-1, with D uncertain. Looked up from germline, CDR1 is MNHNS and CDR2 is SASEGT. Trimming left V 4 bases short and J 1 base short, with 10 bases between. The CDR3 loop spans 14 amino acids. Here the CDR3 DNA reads TGTGCCAGCAGTGTGCTACAGTCGAACACTGAAGCTTTCTTT. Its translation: CASSVLQSNTEAFF.

The CDR3 nucleotides read TGTGCCTGGAGTCAGGACAGGGTTGGAGGCTACACCTTC. Residues: CAWSQDRVGGYTF. The chain uses TRBV30 and TRBJ1-2; 8 bases align to TRBD1. V was pared by 2 bases and J by 8 bases, with 7 bases of the junction left unmatched. Germline V CDR1 and CDR2: GTSNPN, SVGIG (reference sequence). The CDR3 contains 13 residues. The whole variable domain, remainder taken from reference TRBV30 and TRBJ1-2, is SQTIHQWPATLVQPVGSPLSLECTVEGTSNPNLYWYRQAAGRGLQLLFYSVGIGQISSEVPQNLSASRPQDRQFILSSKKLLLSDSGFYLCAWSQDRVGGYTFGSGTRLTVV.

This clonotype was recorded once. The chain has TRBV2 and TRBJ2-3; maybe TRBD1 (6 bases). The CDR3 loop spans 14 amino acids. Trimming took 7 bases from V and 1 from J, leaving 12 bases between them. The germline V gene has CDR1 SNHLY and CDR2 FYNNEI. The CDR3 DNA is TGTGCCAGCAATGGGGGCTTCGGCACAGATACGCAGTATTTT. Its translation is CASNGGFGTDTQYF.

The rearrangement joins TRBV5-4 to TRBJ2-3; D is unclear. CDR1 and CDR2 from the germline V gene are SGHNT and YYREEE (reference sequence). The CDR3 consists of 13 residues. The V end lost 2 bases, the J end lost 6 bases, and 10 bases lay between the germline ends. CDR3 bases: TGTGCCAGCAGCTTTTCCTTTAGGGATACGCAGTATTTT. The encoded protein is CASSFSFRDTQYF.

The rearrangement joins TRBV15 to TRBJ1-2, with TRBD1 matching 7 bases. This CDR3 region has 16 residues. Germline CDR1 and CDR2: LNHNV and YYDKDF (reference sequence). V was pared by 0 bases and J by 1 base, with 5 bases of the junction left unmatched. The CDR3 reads CATSRDLTGSNYGYTF. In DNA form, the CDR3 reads TGTGCCACCAGCAGAGACCTGACAGGGAGTAACTATGGCTACACCTTC.

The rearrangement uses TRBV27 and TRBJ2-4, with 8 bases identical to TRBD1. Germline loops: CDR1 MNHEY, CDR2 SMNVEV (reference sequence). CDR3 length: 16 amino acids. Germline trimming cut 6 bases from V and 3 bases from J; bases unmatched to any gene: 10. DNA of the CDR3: TGTGCCAGCAGAACAGACCCCGGGACAGGCAAAAACATTCAGTACTTC. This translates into CASRTDPGTGKNIQYF.

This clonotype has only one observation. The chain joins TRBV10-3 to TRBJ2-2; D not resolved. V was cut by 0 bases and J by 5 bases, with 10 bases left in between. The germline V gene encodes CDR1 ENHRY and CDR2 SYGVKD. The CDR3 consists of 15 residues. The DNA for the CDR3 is TGTGCCATCAGTGAGTCCACAGTTCGGACCGGGGAGCTGTTTTTT. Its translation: CAISESTVRTGELFF.

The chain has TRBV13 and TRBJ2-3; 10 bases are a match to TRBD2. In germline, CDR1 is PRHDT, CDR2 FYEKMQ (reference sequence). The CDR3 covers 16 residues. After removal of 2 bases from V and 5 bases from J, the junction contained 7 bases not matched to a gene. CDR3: CASSLTSGTVVDTQYF. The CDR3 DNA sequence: TGTGCCAGCAGCTTAACTAGCGGGACGGTCGTAGATACGCAGTATTTT. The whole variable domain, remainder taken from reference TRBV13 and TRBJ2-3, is AAGVIQSPRHLIKEKRETATLKCYPIPRHDTVYWYQQGPGQDPQFLISFYEKMQSDKGSIPDRFSAQQFSDYHSELNMSSLELGDSALYFCASSLTSGTVVDTQYFGPGTRLTVL.

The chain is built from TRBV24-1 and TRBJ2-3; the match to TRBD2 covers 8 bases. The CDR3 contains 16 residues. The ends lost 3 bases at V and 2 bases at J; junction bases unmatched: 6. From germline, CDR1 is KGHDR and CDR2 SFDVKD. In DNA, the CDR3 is TGTGCCACCAGTGATATCACTAGCGGACCCACAGATACGCAGTATTTT. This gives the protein CATSDITSGPTDTQYF.

The CDR3 DNA reads TGTGCCAGCAGCTTAGGCGGACAGGGTACTTATGGCTACACCTTC. This sequence encodes CASSLGGQGTYGYTF. This rearrangement joins TRBV13 to TRBJ1-2; 8 bases line up with TRBD1. J lost 5 bases, V lost 0 bases, and 5 bases had no gene match. This CDR3 region has 15 residues. CDR1 and CDR2 from the germline V gene are PRHDT and FYEKMQ (reference sequence).

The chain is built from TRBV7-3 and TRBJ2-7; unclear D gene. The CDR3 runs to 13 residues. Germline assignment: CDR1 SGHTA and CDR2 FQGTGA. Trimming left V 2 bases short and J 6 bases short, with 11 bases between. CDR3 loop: CASSLAPTGEQYF. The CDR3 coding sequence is TGTGCCAGCAGCTTAGCCCCTACGGGCGAGCAGTACTTC.